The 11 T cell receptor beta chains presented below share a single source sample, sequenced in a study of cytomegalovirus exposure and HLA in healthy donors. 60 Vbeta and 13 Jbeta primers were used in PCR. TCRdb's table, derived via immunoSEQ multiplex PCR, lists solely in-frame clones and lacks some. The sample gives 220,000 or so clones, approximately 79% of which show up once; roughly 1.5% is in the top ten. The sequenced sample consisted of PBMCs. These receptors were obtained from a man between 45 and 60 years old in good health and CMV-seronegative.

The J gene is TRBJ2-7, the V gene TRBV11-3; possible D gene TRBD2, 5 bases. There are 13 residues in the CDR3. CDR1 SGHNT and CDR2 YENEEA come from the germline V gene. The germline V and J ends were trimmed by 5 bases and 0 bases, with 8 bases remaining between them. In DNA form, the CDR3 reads TGTGCCAGCAGCCCTGGGAGCTCCTACGAGCAGTACTTC. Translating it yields CASSPGSSYEQYF. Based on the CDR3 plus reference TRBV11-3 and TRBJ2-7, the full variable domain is EAGVVQSPRYKIIEKKQPVAFWCNPISGHNTLYWYLQNLGQGPELLIRYENEEAVDDSQLPKDRFSAERLKGVDSTLKIQPAELGDSAVYLCASSPGSSYEQYFGPGTRLTVT.

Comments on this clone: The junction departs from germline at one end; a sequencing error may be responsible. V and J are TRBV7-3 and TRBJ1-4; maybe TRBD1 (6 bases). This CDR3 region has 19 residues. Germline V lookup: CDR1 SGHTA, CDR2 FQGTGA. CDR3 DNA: TGTGCCAGCAGCTTACATCCCACCGCGGCGGGGGCAAGTAATGAAAAACTGCTTTTT. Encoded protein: CASSLHPTAAGASNEKLLF. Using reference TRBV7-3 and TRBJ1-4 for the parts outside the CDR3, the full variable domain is GAGVSQTPSNKVTEKGKYVELRCDPISGHTALYWYRQSLGQGPEFLIYFQGTGAADDSGLPNDRFFAVRPEGSVSTLKIQRTERGDSAVYLCASSLHPTAAGASNEKLLFGSGTQLSVL.

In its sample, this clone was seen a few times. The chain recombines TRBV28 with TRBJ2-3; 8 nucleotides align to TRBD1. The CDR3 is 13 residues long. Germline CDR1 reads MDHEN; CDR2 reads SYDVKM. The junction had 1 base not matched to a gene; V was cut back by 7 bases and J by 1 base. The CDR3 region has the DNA TGTGCCAGCACGGACAGGGGCACAGATACGCAGTATTTT. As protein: CASTDRGTDTQYF.

The CDR3 region is CASSLRLAGAKNEQFF. For the CDR3, the DNA is TGTGCCAGCAGCCTTCGACTAGCGGGAGCCAAGAATGAGCAGTTCTTC. This chain uses TRBV6-6 with TRBJ2-1; 12 bases match TRBD2. The germline gives CDR1 MNHNY, CDR2 SVGAGI (reference sequence). With V trimmed by 6 bases and J by 7 bases, 10 bases remained unmatched. The CDR3 loop spans 16 amino acids.

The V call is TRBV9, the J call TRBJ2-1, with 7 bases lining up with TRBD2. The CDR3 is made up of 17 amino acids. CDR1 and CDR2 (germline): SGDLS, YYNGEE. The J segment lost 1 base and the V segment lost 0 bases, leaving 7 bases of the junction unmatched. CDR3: CASSVAGRARSYNEQFF. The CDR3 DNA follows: TGTGCCAGCAGCGTAGCTGGGAGGGCGCGTTCCTACAATGAGCAGTTCTTC.

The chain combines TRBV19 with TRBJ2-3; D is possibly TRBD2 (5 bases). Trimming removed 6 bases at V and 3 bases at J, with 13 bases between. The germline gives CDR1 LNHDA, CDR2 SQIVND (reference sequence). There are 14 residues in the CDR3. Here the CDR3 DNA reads TGTGCCAGTAGGGCGGAGGCTTCGACAGATACGCAGTATTTT. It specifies CASRAEASTDTQYF.

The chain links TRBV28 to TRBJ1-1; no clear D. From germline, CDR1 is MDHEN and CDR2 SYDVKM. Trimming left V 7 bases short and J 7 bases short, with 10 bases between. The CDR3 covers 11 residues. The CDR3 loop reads CASIGRGEAFF. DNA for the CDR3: TGTGCCAGCATAGGGAGAGGTGAAGCTTTCTTT.

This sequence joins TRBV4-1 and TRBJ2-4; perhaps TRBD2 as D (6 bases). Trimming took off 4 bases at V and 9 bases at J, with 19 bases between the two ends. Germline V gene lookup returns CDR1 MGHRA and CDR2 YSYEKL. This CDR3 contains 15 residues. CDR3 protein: CASSPIADLGGIQYF. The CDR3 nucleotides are TGCGCCAGCAGCCCGATAGCGGACCTGGGCGGCATTCAGTACTTC.

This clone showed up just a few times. The CDR3 DNA follows: TGTGCCTGGTCCGAAGGGGGACAGCGAAGCTCCTACGAGCAGTACTTC. It is translated as CAWSEGGQRSSYEQYF. J is TRBJ2-5 and V is TRBV30; 7 bases are shared with TRBD1. The last part of the DNA fits TRBJ2-7 better; the J call may be wrong. The CDR3 is 16 amino acids. The germline gives CDR1 GTSNPN, CDR2 SVGIG (reference sequence).

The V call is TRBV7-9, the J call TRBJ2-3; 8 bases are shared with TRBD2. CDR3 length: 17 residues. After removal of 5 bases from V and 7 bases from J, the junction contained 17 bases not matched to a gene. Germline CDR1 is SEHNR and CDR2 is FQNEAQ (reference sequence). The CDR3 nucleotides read TGTGCCAGCAGCCGACCCCTATGGCGGGAGGCGGAGAATACGCAGTATTTT. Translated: CASSRPLWREAENTQYF.

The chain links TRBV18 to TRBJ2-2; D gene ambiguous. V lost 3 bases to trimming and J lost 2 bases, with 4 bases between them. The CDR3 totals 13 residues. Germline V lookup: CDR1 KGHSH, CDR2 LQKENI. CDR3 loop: CASSPRNTGELFF. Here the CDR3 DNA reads TGTGCCAGCTCACCCAGAAACACCGGGGAGCTGTTTTTT.